This T cell receptor (beta chain) was recovered during a study of cytotoxic CD8 clonotypes in ibrutinib-treated CLL (dated by TCRdb to about 2021). About the study as a whole: The cohort included around 16 treatment-naive and some 10 relapsed/refractory patients; about 18 were IGHV unmutated. All remission and progressive disease samples were collected while patients were still receiving ibrutinib. Cryopreserved peripheral blood mononuclear cells were obtained prior to treatment, at the time of response, and at either disease progression or sustained remission. An average of about 250,000 productive templates and tens of thousands of productive rearrangements was obtained per sample. Of the 90 or so participants in the trial, about 25 had longitudinal samples available. Responses were partial in around 24 patients and complete in 2; after median about 63 months follow-up, some 14 stayed in remission and about twelve progressed. Response samples were obtained after a median of 12 months of treatment, with a range of about 6 to 36 months.

Taken from cysteine to phenylalanine, the CDR3 has 17 residues. The sequence is cut down to CDR3 DNA, 51 bases in frame from base 1. CDR1 and CDR2 (SGHRS, YFSETQ) derive from the germline V gene. The junction shows trimming of 2 bases on V and 0 bases on J, and the gene matches do not reach 6 bases of it. The goal of deep resolution MiSeq sequencing was a depth between 1 in 1 million and 1 in 200,000 T cells, and coverage averaged 10x per clonotype. The immunoSEQ hsTCRB Kit was used to generate TCR beta libraries. In the authors' own workflow: The data were analyzed with ImmunoSEQ Analyzer and ImmunoSEQ Data Assistant, and V, D and J gene assignments followed IMGT definitions. Clonality, which ranges from 0 to 1, was calculated as one minus the normalized Shannon entropy of productive rearrangement frequencies. Only overrepresented clonotypes making up at least 0.05% of each patient's repertoire were included in the public clonotype analysis. About twelve repertoires from age-matched healthy donors, obtained from immuneACCESS, served as clonality controls. TCRdb carries this immuneACCESS record with in-frame sequences only. Its versions omit some clonotypes, under half of them owing to an unresolved V gene in the studies checked, with the rest unexplained. The V and J calls and clone size were taken over from that table, and D and trimming were inferred from the DNA. The sample table contains 60,000 to 70,000 clones; only one count was recorded for 57% of them. The ten largest make up about 14% of the sample.

Study-wide findings and limitations: At baseline, clonality was higher than in age-matched healthy donors and showed a strong correlation with circulating CD8+ T-cell counts. An increase in clonality was observed at ibrutinib response, with clonality remaining stable during sustained remission and falling back toward baseline at progression. Public clonotypes were found to be uncommon and were observed to contract or remain stable during treatment; the increase in clonality was shown to reflect expansion of private clonotypes at ibrutinib response. Lymph node repertoires were not examined, and the timing of sampling was not matched between patients in sustained remission and those whose disease progressed.

Read against the paper, the sample's time point label means: roughly 12 months on ibrutinib. For TCR beta library preparation, 1.5 to 2 micrograms of genomic DNA were isolated from cryopreserved PBMCs. Longitudinal blood samples from CLL patients on ibrutinib monotherapy underwent high-throughput TCR beta sequencing. The patients were enrolled in a single-center, open-label phase 2 trial of ibrutinib monotherapy. Of note for this clone: Its antigen is not yet known. No per-base quality is available; no much larger clone lies one base away.

The TCR was taken from a human donor with chronic lymphocytic leukemia. The material was PBMCs, obtained after 12 months of ibrutinib treatment. This chain joins TRBV5-1 to TRBJ1-3; 9 bases in the junction line up with TRBD1. The base sequence is TGCGCCAGCAGCTTCCGACGGGGACAGGGCTCTGGAAACACCATATATTTT. Translation gives CASSFRRGQGSGNTIYF.